The text below deals with one T cell receptor (beta chain). Its antigen is unknown. This sample is part of a study of T cells in Graves' hyperthyroidism and ophthalmopathy. As for the study in general: Peripheral blood was secured at the point of initial diagnosis, before any treatment. General study points: The model's output predicted ophthalmopathy at a median of about 6.5 months prior to onset. Ophthalmopathy and stable hyperthyroidism were separated by a 13 V-J model.

Regions amplified from RNA transcripts were the TCR beta CDR3 regions. Carried out on the TCR CDR3, a first-round RT-PCR used the HTBI primer set. TCRdb re-called the multiplex PCR reads with MiXCR, one entry per CDR3 protein. The sample consists of hundreds of thousands of distinct CDR3 sequences, 38% of them appearing once. This CDR3 is 13 amino acids long. CDR1 and CDR2 (germline): DFQATT, SNEGSKA (reference sequence). V dropped 5 bases and J dropped 6 bases, with 16 bases sitting between them. If no ophthalmopathy progression occurred within 18 months, Graves' hyperthyroidism was stable. The specimen was blood. This TCR came from a young man with Graves' hyperthyroidism. This chain connects TRBV20-1 to TRBJ2-5, with D possibly TRBD1 on 5 matching bases. The CDR3 bases are TGCAGTGCTCCAGCCAGGGTGGAACAGACCCAGTACTTC. Amino acid sequence: CSAPARVEQTQYF.